The 24 T cell receptor beta chains given below trace back to one sample, sequenced in a study of shared clonotypes between healthy human individuals (dated by TCRdb to between 2020 and 2021). The library was generated by the immunoSEQ multiplex PCR assay. Sourced from immuneACCESS, this table was stored by TCRdb with only in-frame sequences that have V and J called. A share of the clones is absent; for the studies checked, an unresolved V gene accounts for under half, and the remainder has no known explanation. The sample data list more than 900,000 clones, and 78% of these were observed just once. In total, the top ten clones hold 0.5% to 0.65% of the sample. Sequencing used memory CD4+ T cells from PBMCs. This sample's cell subset or site label indicates: CD45RA-negative fraction. The receptors derive from a man in his late teens or twenties in good health. Some clones in this sample may be carry-over from other donors' samples.

The rearrangement links TRBV18 to TRBJ1-5, with 9 bases that match TRBD1. Germline values: CDR1 KGHSH, CDR2 LQKENI. The CDR3 loop spans 16 amino acids. V shed 5 bases, J shed 5 bases, and the junction held 10 bases outside the gene matches. Here the CDR3 DNA reads TGTGCCAGCTCAGAGGACAGGGGCACTTTTTATCAGCCCCAGCATTTT. Amino acids: CASSEDRGTFYQPQHF.

The chain joins TRBV28 to TRBJ2-1; D might be TRBD2 (6 bases). Trimming stripped 4 bases from V and 7 bases from J, with 20 bases between. There are 16 residues in the CDR3. The germline CDR1 and CDR2 sequences are MDHEN and SYDVKM. The CDR3 nucleotides are TGTGCCAGCAGTTCCGGAGGGTCTGTGAGTCAGAATGAGCAGTTCTTC. Its protein product is CASSSGGSVSQNEQFF.

Turning to this clone: The sample has other DNA sequences that encode this CDR3 too. The chain carries TRBV18 and TRBJ2-5; D is unclear. The ends were cut back, 0 bases at V and 2 bases at J, with 10 bases in the middle. This CDR3 comprises 15 residues. Germline-derived CDR1 and CDR2 are KGHSH and LQKENI. The CDR3 reads CASSPPSTGQETQYF. CDR3 DNA: TGTGCCAGCTCACCACCGAGCACCGGGCAAGAGACCCAGTACTTC.

The chain links TRBV11-2 to TRBJ2-7; 7 bases are shared with TRBD1. CDR1 and CDR2 from the germline V gene are SGHAT and FQNNGV. The CDR3 is 14 residues long. Trimming removed 5 bases from V and 6 bases from J; junction bases left unmatched: 10. Here the CDR3 reads CASSARQGLLEQYF. CDR3 nucleotide sequence: TGTGCCAGCAGCGCCCGACAGGGATTACTCGAGCAGTACTTC.

Points on this clone: The sample carries other DNA sequences with the same CDR3. The rearrangement joins TRBV7-9 to TRBJ1-4; TRBD1 matches 8 bases. The CDR3 has 14 residues. Germline V gene sequence: CDR1 SEHNR, CDR2 FQNEAQ (reference sequence). The J segment lost 6 bases and the V segment lost 5 bases, leaving 5 bases of the junction unmatched. The CDR3 region is CASSPGTGDEKLFF. CDR3 DNA: TGTGCCAGCAGCCCCGGGACAGGAGATGAAAAACTGTTTTTT.

The chain combines TRBV5-8 with TRBJ1-5; no firm D call. The germline CDR1 and CDR2 sequences are SGHTS and YDEGEE. The CDR3 totals 15 residues. V was pared by 3 bases and J by 1 base, with 11 bases between. CDR3 in DNA: TGTGCCAGCAGCTCGGAAAGACCAAGCAATCAGCCCCAGCATTTT. Its translation: CASSSERPSNQPQHF.

The chain links TRBV2 to TRBJ2-7; tentatively, D is TRBD2 (6 bases). Germline CDR1 and CDR2: SNHLY and FYNNEI. This CDR3 region has 14 residues. Trimming took off 3 bases at V and 0 bases at J, with 9 bases between the two ends. CDR3 region: CASSEGTGSYEQYF. CDR3 DNA: TGTGCCAGCAGTGAGGGGACTGGCTCCTACGAGCAGTACTTC.

The chain couples TRBV7-8 to TRBJ2-7; the match to TRBD1 covers 10 bases. Losses at the gene ends were 5 bases for V and 0 bases for J; bases not matched to a gene: 4. This CDR3 has 15 residues. Germline values: CDR1 SGHVS, CDR2 FQNEAQ. Here the CDR3 reads CASSERDRGSYEQYF. The CDR3 coding sequence is TGTGCCAGCAGCGAGAGGGACAGGGGCTCCTACGAGCAGTACTTC.

The chain carries TRBV5-8 and TRBJ2-7, with D possibly TRBD1 on 5 matching bases. Trimming left V 0 bases short and J 3 bases short, with 10 bases between. Germline values: CDR1 SGHTS, CDR2 YDEGEE. The length of the CDR3 is 14 residues. The CDR3 here is CASSLGQGLYEQYF. For the CDR3, the DNA is TGTGCCAGCAGCTTGGGGCAGGGCCTCTACGAGCAGTACTTC.

With respect to this clone: The sample carries other DNA sequences with the same CDR3. This chain uses TRBV30 with TRBJ2-7, with 7 bases lining up with TRBD2. Per the germline V gene, CDR1 is GTSNPN and CDR2 is SVGIG (reference sequence). Trimming removed 1 base from V and 0 bases from J; junction bases left unmatched: 3. CDR3 length: 14 residues. CDR3 in amino acids: CAWSGGGGSYEQYF. The CDR3 DNA reads TGTGCCTGGAGTGGGGGCGGGGGCTCCTACGAGCAGTACTTC.

The chain couples TRBV12-5 to TRBJ1-1; D uncertain. Germline CDR1 is LGHNT and CDR2 is FRNRAP. V was cut by 2 bases and J by 6 bases, with 10 bases left in between. This CDR3 comprises 13 residues. The CDR3 protein is CASGLSGTSEAFF. CDR3 bases: TGTGCTAGTGGTTTGAGTGGAACCTCTGAAGCTTTCTTT.

The V call is TRBV28, the J call TRBJ2-7, with D uncertain. The germline V gene encodes CDR1 MDHEN and CDR2 SYDVKM. The V end was cut by 2 bases, the J end by 6 bases, with 8 bases between. CDR3 length equals 12 residues. Written as DNA, the CDR3 is TGTGCCAGCAGTTTAGTTTTGTCCGAGCAGTACTTC. It yields the protein CASSLVLSEQYF. Using reference TRBV28 and TRBJ2-7 for the parts outside the CDR3, the full variable domain is DVKVTQSSRYLVKRTGEKVFLECVQDMDHENMFWYRQDPGLGLRLIYFSYDVKMKEKGDIPEGYSVSREKKERFSLILESASTNQTSMYLCASSLVLSEQYFGPGTRLTVT.

CDR3 coding DNA: TGTGCCAGCAGCTCCTCGGGCAGGTCGGCGGATGAGCAGTTCTTC. It translates to CASSSSGRSADEQFF. The rearrangement links TRBV7-8 to TRBJ2-1, with D unclear. V dropped 4 bases and J dropped 8 bases, with 18 bases sitting between them. This CDR3 is 15 amino acids long. The germline V gene encodes CDR1 SGHVS and CDR2 FQNEAQ.

Only a few counts were recorded for this clone. V usage is TRBV5-1 and J usage is TRBJ2-3; possible D gene TRBD2, 6 bases. This CDR3 has 15 amino acids. Germline CDR1 is SGHRS and CDR2 is YFSETQ. V gave up 4 bases and J gave up 5 bases, with 17 bases separating them. CDR3 sequence: CASSGGGAGIDTQYF. CDR3 in DNA: TGCGCCAGCAGCGGAGGAGGGGCGGGGATAGATACGCAGTATTTT.

This CDR3 is CAGLAEMNTEAFF. CDR3 nucleotides: TGTGCCGGACTGGCGGAGATGAACACTGAAGCTTTCTTT. This chain joins TRBV14 and TRBJ1-1; D is unclear. V lost 11 bases to trimming and J lost 0 bases, with 13 bases between them. This CDR3 contains 13 residues. CDR1 and CDR2 from the germline V gene are SGHDN and FVKESK. The whole variable domain, filled in from reference TRBV14 and TRBJ1-1, reads EAGVTQFPSHSVIEKGQTVTLRCDPISGHDNLYWYRRVMGKEIKFLLHFVKESKQDESGMPNNRFLAERTGGTYSTLKVQPAELEDSGVYFCAGLAEMNTEAFFGQGTRLTVV.

This clone was seen once. The chain recombines TRBV28 with TRBJ1-1, with D uncertain. Germline values: CDR1 MDHEN, CDR2 SYDVKM. CDR3 length: 15 amino acids. V lost 2 bases, J lost 2 bases, and 12 bases lay in between. In DNA, the CDR3 is TGTGCCAGCAGTTTACTCCGGGAGCTAAACACTGAAGCTTTCTTT. This gives the protein CASSLLRELNTEAFF.

J is TRBJ1-1 and V is TRBV12-5, with D unresolved. The ends were cut back, 2 bases at V and 2 bases at J, with 21 bases in the middle. The length of the CDR3 is 18 residues. Per germline, CDR1 LGHNT and CDR2 FRNRAP. The CDR3: CASGLFWQNTSRNTEAFF. In nucleotides, the CDR3 is TGTGCTAGTGGTTTGTTTTGGCAAAACACCTCTCGAAACACTGAAGCTTTCTTT.

The gene calls are TRBV10-1 and TRBJ2-3; 7 bases match TRBD2. Trimming took 5 bases from V and 2 from J; bases not matched to a gene: 4. This CDR3 region has 14 residues. CDR1 is WNHNN and CDR2 is SYGVQD in the germline V gene (reference sequence). CDR3 sequence: CASSIAGPTDTQYF. CDR3 nucleotide sequence: TGCGCCAGCAGTATAGCGGGTCCCACAGATACGCAGTATTTT.

The CDR3 region is CASSPGEYSETQYF. CDR3 coding DNA: TGTGCCAGCAGCCCTGGCGAATATTCAGAGACCCAGTACTTC. The V call is TRBV5-4, the J call TRBJ2-5; D is uncertain. Trimming left V 4 bases short and J 4 bases short, with 14 bases between. The germline gives CDR1 SGHNT, CDR2 YYREEE (reference sequence). The CDR3 runs to 14 residues.

As for this clone: This may be a read error, as it is one base from a much larger clone. The sample carries other DNA sequences with the same CDR3. The J gene is TRBJ2-5, the V gene TRBV18; D is unresolved. Germline V gene sequence: CDR1 KGHSH, CDR2 LQKENI. There are 12 residues in the CDR3. V was shortened by 2 bases and J by 3 bases, with 4 bases between the two germline ends. CDR3 residues: CASSPEEETQYF. The CDR3 DNA is TGTGCCAGCTCACCAGAAGAAGAGACCCAGTACTTC.

This chain joins TRBV10-3 and TRBJ1-5; the D gene is possibly TRBD1 (5 bases). Trimming took off 2 bases at V and 4 bases at J, with 12 bases between the two ends. The CDR3 has 15 residues. Germline CDR1 ENHRY, CDR2 SYGVKD. The DNA of the CDR3 is TGTGCCATCAGTGAGGAGGGGAGTGGGAATCAGCCCCAGCATTTT. Its protein product is CAISEEGSGNQPQHF.

The count of this clone is one. The chain couples TRBV7-3 to TRBJ2-1; the D gene is possibly TRBD1 (5 bases). V shed 5 bases and J shed 2 bases, with 7 bases lying between them. The CDR3 consists of 13 residues. CDR1 and CDR2 from the germline V gene are SGHTA and FQGTGA. CDR3 nucleotide sequence: TGTGCCAGCAGCGTAGGGGCCTACAATGAGCAGTTCTTC. Its translation: CASSVGAYNEQFF.

The chain employs TRBV19 and TRBJ1-5; D is uncertain. Germline CDR1 reads LNHDA; CDR2 reads SQIVND (reference sequence). Between the trimmed V and J ends, which lost 4 bases and 3 bases, there was a span of 13 bases. CDR3 length equals 15 residues. The CDR3 spells CASSTMDGYNQPQHF. The CDR3, as DNA: TGTGCCAGTAGTACAATGGACGGATACAATCAGCCCCAGCATTTT.

This clone has just a few counts. This chain joins TRBV6-6 and TRBJ2-5, with 12 bases lining up with TRBD1. V shed 9 bases and J 0 bases; nucleotides not matched to a gene: 2. Germline-derived CDR1 and CDR2 are MNHNY and SVGAGI (reference sequence). The length of the CDR3 is 14 residues. The CDR3 region is CASGDRGHQETQYF. DNA of the CDR3: TGTGCCAGTGGGGACAGGGGGCACCAAGAGACCCAGTACTTC.